The clone carrying this TCR beta chain is large (0.1 to 1%) in the sample. Its specificity is not known. The PCR employed 60 Vbeta primers together with 13 Jbeta primers. Libraries were prepared by immunoSEQ multiplex PCR; TCRdb keeps only in-frame clonotypes and omits some of them. The table lists 250,000 to 350,000 clones, 86% of them singletons. This sample was taken from a study of cytomegalovirus exposure and HLA in healthy donors. General study points: It was only CMV serostatus that was available as immune exposure information. Cytomegalovirus association was listed for about 180 TCR beta chains.

Sequencing was performed on PBMCs. The receptor's source is a man aged 35-49 years in good health and CMV-seropositive.

CDR3 amino acids: CASSSGGITYEQYF. The CDR3 nucleotides read TGTGCCAGCAGCTCGGGGGGAATTACATACGAGCAGTACTTC. The V call is TRBV5-6, the J call TRBJ2-7; 7 bases line up with TRBD2. The CDR3 is made up of 14 amino acids. CDR1 is SGHDT and CDR2 is YYEEEE in the germline V gene. Trimming removed 3 bases from V and 4 bases from J; junction bases left unmatched: 7. The full variable domain, its missing parts supplied by reference TRBV5-6 and TRBJ2-7, is DAGVTQSPTHLIKTRGQQVTLRCSPKSGHDTVSWYQQALGQGPQFIFQYYEEEERQRGNFPDRFSGHQFPNYSSELNVNALLLGDSALYLCASSSGGITYEQYFGPGTRLTVT.